Following are 21 T cell receptor beta chains from one sample sequenced in a study of cytomegalovirus exposure and HLA in healthy donors. Primers included in the PCR were 60 Vbeta and 13 Jbeta primers. The repertoire was sequenced with immunoSEQ multiplex PCR; TCRdb's copy has only in-frame clones and lacks some. This table has 95,000 to 150,000 clones, roughly 63% appearing once. The sample consisted of PBMCs. The receptors were gathered from a man between 40 and 49 years old in good health and CMV-seropositive.

The V and J genes are TRBV10-3 and TRBJ2-7, with D perhaps TRBD2 (6 bases). The CDR3 runs 15 residues. V was cut by 6 bases and J by 0 bases, with 15 bases left in between. Germline values: CDR1 ENHRY, CDR2 SYGVKD. CDR3 bases: TGTGCCATCAGGACCGGGACTCAGAGCTCCTACGAGCAGTACTTC. Protein: CAIRTGTQSSYEQYF.

V is TRBV2 and J is TRBJ2-7; the match to TRBD2 covers 13 bases. J was trimmed by 5 bases and V by 6 bases; bases with no gene match: 10. CDR3 size: 16 residues. The germline V gene has CDR1 SNHLY and CDR2 FYNNEI. CDR3 in amino acids: CASRPTLAGGLHEQYF. The CDR3 coding sequence is TGTGCCAGCAGACCCACACTAGCGGGGGGGCTCCACGAGCAGTACTTC.

The V call is TRBV6-6, the J call TRBJ1-5; D not resolved. This CDR3 region has 16 residues. V was trimmed by 0 bases and J by 2 bases, leaving 11 bases between them. The germline V gene has CDR1 MNHNY and CDR2 SVGAGI (reference sequence). As DNA, the CDR3 is TGTGCCAGCAGTTACTCTTCCGGGAGTGGCAATCAGCCCCAGCATTTT. Amino acids: CASSYSSGSGNQPQHF.

This rearrangement joins TRBV11-2 to TRBJ2-3; 8 bases are a match to TRBD1. The V gene's germline CDR1 is SGHAT and CDR2 FQNNGV. V lost 0 bases, J lost 3 bases, and 14 bases stayed unmatched. This CDR3 is built from 19 residues. The CDR3 DNA reads TGTGCCAGCAGCTTAGAGAATTTGGGGCCGGGACAGGTAACAGATACGCAGTATTTT. Translated, it gives CASSLENLGPGQVTDTQYF.

The J gene is TRBJ2-3, the V gene TRBV5-1; D might be TRBD2 (5 bases). The CDR3 runs 15 residues. Germline assignment: CDR1 SGHRS and CDR2 YFSETQ. With 4 bases removed from V and 1 base from J, the gap between germline ends came to 13 bases. Here the CDR3 DNA reads TGCGCCAGCAGCGGCGGTGGGAGCCGCACAGATACGCAGTATTTT. This sequence encodes CASSGGGSRTDTQYF.

This clone showed up just a few times. The CDR3 DNA follows: TGTGCCAGCAGCCCCCTGAGCGGGAGAATTAGTGAGACCCAGTACTTC. As protein: CASSPLSGRISETQYF. The chain carries TRBV11-2 and TRBJ2-5; TRBD2 matches at 8 bases. V was clipped by 5 bases and J by 5 bases; unmatched bases: 13. CDR1 and CDR2 (germline): SGHAT, FQNNGV. The CDR3 spans 16 residues.

Turning to this clone: In the same sample, other DNA sequences code for this CDR3. The chain recombines TRBV5-5 with TRBJ2-5; 7 bases line up with TRBD1. Germline V gene data show CDR1 as SGHKS and CDR2 as YYEKEE (reference sequence). Trimming at V came to 4 bases and at J to 2 bases, leaving 2 bases not matched to a gene. CDR3 length equals 13 residues. CDR3 region: CASSGTDQETQYF. The CDR3 nucleotides read TGTGCCAGCAGCGGGACAGATCAAGAGACCCAGTACTTC. Looking up the rest from reference TRBV5-5 and TRBJ2-5 gives the full variable domain: DAGVTQSPTHLIKTRGQQVTLRCSPISGHKSVSWYQQVLGQGPQFIFQYYEKEERGRGNFPDRFSARQFPNYSSELNVNALLLGDSALYLCASSGTDQETQYFGPGTRLLVL.

This clone was observed a few times. The chain uses TRBV29-1 and TRBJ1-5, with 8 bases aligning to TRBD1. The junction had 12 bases not matched to a gene; V was cut back by 7 bases and J by 7 bases. The CDR3 is 14 residues long. The germline V gene encodes CDR1 SQVTM and CDR2 ANQGSEA. The CDR3 is CSALTGDVGQPQHF. The CDR3 DNA reads TGCAGCGCCCTGACAGGGGATGTTGGGCAGCCCCAGCATTTT.

This chain uses TRBV6-4 with TRBJ2-3, with D maybe TRBD2 (6 bases). V lost 8 bases, J lost 0 bases, and 15 bases lay in between. CDR3 size: 15 residues. The V gene's germline CDR1 is MRHNA and CDR2 SNTAGT. As DNA, the CDR3 is TGTGCCAGCCGGGATAGCGGCGCTAGCACAGATACGCAGTATTTT. It translates to CASRDSGASTDTQYF.

J is TRBJ2-2 and V is TRBV5-6; 7 bases match TRBD2. The germline V gene has CDR1 SGHDT and CDR2 YYEEEE. The CDR3 totals 15 residues. V gave up 4 bases and J gave up 4 bases; unmatched junction bases: 7. The CDR3 DNA sequence: TGTGCCAGCAGCCGTGGGGGGGGGACCACCGGGGAGCTGTTTTTT. Encoded protein: CASSRGGGTTGELFF.

The chain employs TRBV2 and TRBJ1-1; D may be TRBD1 (5 bases). Between the trimmed V and J ends, which lost 3 bases and 1 base, there was a span of 9 bases. Germline loops: CDR1 SNHLY, CDR2 FYNNEI. The CDR3 is 14 amino acids. This chain's CDR3 is CASSEAGQNTEAFF. The CDR3 coding sequence is TGTGCCAGCAGTGAGGCAGGGCAGAACACTGAAGCTTTCTTT. Complete variable domain (other parts from reference TRBV2 and TRBJ1-1): EPEVTQTPSHQVTQMGQEVILRCVPISNHLYFYWYRQILGQKVEFLVSFYNNEISEKSEIFDDQFSVERPDGSNFTLKIRSTKLEDSAMYFCASSEAGQNTEAFFGQGTRLTVV.

V and J are TRBV7-2 and TRBJ2-4; D perhaps matches TRBD1 (5 bases). CDR3 length equals 14 residues. Germline V lookup: CDR1 SGHTA, CDR2 FQGNSA. V was pared by 1 base and J by 8 bases, with 12 bases between. The CDR3 DNA reads TGTGCCAGCAGCTTAGATCAGGGTTGGGACATTCAGTACTTC. This sequence encodes CASSLDQGWDIQYF.

This clone was picked up a small number of times. The V and J genes are TRBV9 and TRBJ1-6; a possible D gene is TRBD1 (5 bases). CDR3 size: 15 residues. V lost 0 bases and J 11 bases, leaving 15 bases between the germline ends. The germline CDR1 and CDR2 sequences are SGDLS and YYNGEE. The DNA for the CDR3 is TGTGCCAGCAGCGTAGACCCCCAGGGAGGGACACCCCTCCACTTT. Translated, it gives CASSVDPQGGTPLHF.

The chain combines TRBV2 with TRBJ1-1; D is perhaps TRBD1 (5 bases). With 5 bases removed from V and 1 base from J, the gap between germline ends came to 8 bases. Looked up from germline, CDR1 is SNHLY and CDR2 is FYNNEI. There are 13 residues in the CDR3. The CDR3 DNA reads TGTGCCAGCAGTTCGACAGAGAACACTGAAGCTTTCTTT. Its protein is CASSSTENTEAFF.

V usage is TRBV7-7 and J usage is TRBJ2-1; a possible D gene is TRBD2 (7 bases). This CDR3 contains 13 residues. V shed 4 bases and J shed 10 bases, with 14 bases lying between them. Germline lookup yields CDR1 SSHAT and CDR2 FNYEAQ (reference sequence). CDR3 nucleotide sequence: TGTGCCAGCAGCTCCCACCGGGGGGCGGAGCAGTTCTTC. Translation gives CASSSHRGAEQFF.

V is TRBV19 and J is TRBJ2-4, with a tentative D call TRBD1 (6 bases). This CDR3 region has 13 residues. V lost 4 bases and J 4 bases, leaving 8 bases between the germline ends. The germline V gene has CDR1 LNHDA and CDR2 SQIVND (reference sequence). In DNA, the CDR3 is TGTGCCAGTAGTACCGACAGGAAAAACATTCAGTACTTC. Translating it yields CASSTDRKNIQYF.

The rearrangement uses TRBV7-3 and TRBJ1-2, with 8 bases matching TRBD1. Germline trimming cut 7 bases from V and 8 bases from J; bases unmatched to any gene: 15. The CDR3 totals 15 residues. Germline CDR1 and CDR2: SGHTA and FQGTGA. The CDR3 nucleotides read TGTGCCAGCAAACTTAACCCAGGGGGCGCGGGCGGCTACACCTTC. Its translation: CASKLNPGGAGGYTF. Supplemented by reference TRBV7-3 and TRBJ1-2, the full variable domain reads GAGVSQTPSNKVTEKGKYVELRCDPISGHTALYWYRQSLGQGPEFLIYFQGTGAADDSGLPNDRFFAVRPEGSVSTLKIQRTERGDSAVYLCASKLNPGGAGGYTFGSGTRLTVV.

The chain combines TRBV28 with TRBJ2-3; 9 nucleotides align to TRBD2. This CDR3 spans 14 amino acids. Germline V gene lookup returns CDR1 MDHEN and CDR2 SYDVKM. V was clipped by 3 bases and J by 5 bases; unmatched bases: 3. In DNA form, the CDR3 reads TGTGCCAGCAGTTTGCCTAGCGGGGTAGATACGCAGTATTTT. This codes for CASSLPSGVDTQYF.

The chain recombines TRBV27 with TRBJ2-2; D might be TRBD1 (6 bases). V was pared by 3 bases and J by 5 bases, with 16 bases between. CDR1 and CDR2 from the germline V gene are MNHEY and SMNVEV (reference sequence). This CDR3 contains 16 residues. CDR3 amino acids: CASSFLGDMETGELFF. The CDR3 DNA reads as TGTGCCAGCAGTTTCCTTGGGGACATGGAGACCGGGGAGCTGTTTTTT.

The CDR3 loop reads CASRGTSVGELFF. In DNA, the CDR3 is TGCGCCAGCAGGGGGACTAGCGTCGGGGAGCTGTTTTTT. The chain couples TRBV5-1 to TRBJ2-2, with 10 bases matching TRBD2. CDR1 SGHRS and CDR2 YFSETQ come from the germline V gene. Trimming removed 5 bases from V and 7 bases from J; junction bases left unmatched: 2. This CDR3 contains 13 residues.

The rearrangement links TRBV6-5 to TRBJ2-4; 10 nucleotides align to TRBD1. Germline CDR1 is MNHEY and CDR2 is SVGAGI. The CDR3 runs 15 residues. V shed 6 bases, J shed 4 bases, and the junction held 6 bases outside the gene matches. CDR3 protein: CASSRGQGGKNIQYF. The CDR3 DNA sequence: TGTGCCAGCAGCAGAGGACAGGGGGGTAAAAACATTCAGTACTTC.